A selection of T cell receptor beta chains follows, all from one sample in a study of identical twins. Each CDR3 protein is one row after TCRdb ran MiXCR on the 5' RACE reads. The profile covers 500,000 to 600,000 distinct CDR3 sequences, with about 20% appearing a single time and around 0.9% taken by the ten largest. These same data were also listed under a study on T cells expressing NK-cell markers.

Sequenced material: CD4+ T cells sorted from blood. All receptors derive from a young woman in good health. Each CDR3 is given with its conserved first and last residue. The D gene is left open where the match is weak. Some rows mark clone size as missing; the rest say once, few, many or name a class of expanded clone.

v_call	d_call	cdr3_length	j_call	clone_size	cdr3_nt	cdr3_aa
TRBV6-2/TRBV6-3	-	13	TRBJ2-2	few	TGTGCCGCGGCAGTCGGTAACACCGGGGAGCTGTTTTTT	CAAAVGNTGELFF
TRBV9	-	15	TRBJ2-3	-	TGTGCCAGCAGCGTAGCGGGGTCCCGCACAGATACGCAGTATTTT	CASSVAGSRTDTQYF
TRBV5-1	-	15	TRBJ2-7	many	TGCGCCAGCAGCCTGATGGGACGGCCAATCTACGAGCAGTACTTC	CASSLMGRPIYEQYF
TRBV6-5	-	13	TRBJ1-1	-	TGTGCCAGCAGTTACGACTGGAACACTGAAGCTTTCTTT	CASSYDWNTEAFF
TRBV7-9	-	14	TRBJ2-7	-	TGTGCCAGCAGCCCCACGGCTGTTAGCTACGAGCAGTACTTC	CASSPTAVSYEQYF
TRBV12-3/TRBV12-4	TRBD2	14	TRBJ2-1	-	TGTGCCAGCAGCCCCGGGACTAGGGCCCGGGAGCAGTTCTTC	CASSPGTRAREQFF
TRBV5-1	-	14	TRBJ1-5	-	TGCGCCAGCAGCCCCGGGACCAGCAATCAGCCCCAGCATTTT	CASSPGTSNQPQHF
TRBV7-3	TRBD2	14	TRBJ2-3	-	TGTGCCAGCAGCTCGAGCGGGGGGCAAGATACGCAGTATTTT	CASSSSGGQDTQYF
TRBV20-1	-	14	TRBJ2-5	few	TGCAGTGCTAGAGGGACCACCGTTAAAGAGACCCAGTACTTC	CSARGTTVKETQYF
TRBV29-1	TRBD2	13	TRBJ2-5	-	TGCAGCGTACAAGCGGGGAGCCAAGAGACCCAGTACTTC	CSVQAGSQETQYF
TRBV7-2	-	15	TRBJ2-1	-	TGTGCCAGCAGCTTAGATGCAGCGGTGGGCAATGAGCAGTTCTTC	CASSLDAAVGNEQFF
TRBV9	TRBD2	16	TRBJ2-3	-	TGTGCCAGCAGCGTAGAGAGCGGGAGGGCGGCAGATACGCAGTATTTT	CASSVESGRAADTQYF
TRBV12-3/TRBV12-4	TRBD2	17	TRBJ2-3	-	TGTGCCAGCAGTTTAGATTCCCTAGCGGTAGGCACAGATACGCAGTATTTT	CASSLDSLAVGTDTQYF
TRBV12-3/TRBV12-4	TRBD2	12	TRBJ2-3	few	TGTGCCACTAGCGGGGTCACAGATACGCAGTATTTT	CATSGVTDTQYF